This note documents a single T cell receptor beta chain sequence. The antigen is undetermined. These data originate in a study of somatic mutations in cytotoxic T cells in rheumatoid arthritis. The overall study: Patient blood, roughly 32 ml in EDTA, was obtained immediately after diagnosis and prior to the start of any treatment. Study-wide findings and caveats: A largest CD8+ clone above 20% of CD8+ cells occurred in about an eighth of the roughly 65 patients. Nobody had found out which antigens the expanded CD8+ clones targeted. With advancing age, CD8+ clonality climbed in rheumatoid arthritis patients but did not rise in healthy controls.

The CDR3 covers 14 residues. Germline assignment: CDR1 SGDLS and CDR2 YYNGEE. V shed 3 bases and J shed 7 bases, with 17 bases lying between them. Method: immunoSEQ multiplex PCR; TCRdb's copy keeps in-frame clones and lacks some. This sample yields 15,000 to 20,000 clones, of which around 80% are seen a single time; about 10% belongs to the top ten. The clonotype originates from an adult with rheumatoid arthritis. Sequences were obtained from CD8+ T cells sorted from blood. The J gene is TRBJ2-7, the V gene TRBV9, with D perhaps TRBD1 (5 bases). The DNA of the CDR3 is TGTGCCAGCAGCGGCACTCCGGAAGCAGGGGAGCAGTACTTC. Its translation: CASSGTPEAGEQYF. Drawing the rest from reference TRBV9 and TRBJ2-7, the complete variable domain is DSGVTQTPKHLITATGQRVTLRCSPRSGDLSVYWYQQSLDQGLQFLIQYYNGEERAKGNILERFSAQQFPDLHSELNLSSLELGDSALYFCASSGTPEAGEQYFGPGTRLTVT.